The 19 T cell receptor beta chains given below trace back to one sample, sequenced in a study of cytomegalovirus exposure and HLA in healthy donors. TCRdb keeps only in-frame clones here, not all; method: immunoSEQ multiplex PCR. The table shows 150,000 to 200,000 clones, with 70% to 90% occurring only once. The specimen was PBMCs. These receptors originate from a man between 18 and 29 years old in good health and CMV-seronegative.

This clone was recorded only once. This CDR3 reads CASSFSGSSYNEQFF. As DNA, the CDR3 is TGTGCCAGCAGCTTTAGCGGGAGCTCCTACAATGAGCAGTTCTTC. The rearrangement uses TRBV13 and TRBJ2-1; 9 bases match TRBD2. Germline V gene sequence: CDR1 PRHDT, CDR2 FYEKMQ (reference sequence). The CDR3 totals 15 residues. Losses at the gene ends were 3 bases for V and 0 bases for J; bases not matched to a gene: 0.

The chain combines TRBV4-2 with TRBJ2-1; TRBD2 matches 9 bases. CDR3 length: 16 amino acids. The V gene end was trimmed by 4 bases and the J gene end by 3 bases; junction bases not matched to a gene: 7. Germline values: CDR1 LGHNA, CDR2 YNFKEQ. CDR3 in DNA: TGTGCCAGCAGCCCCCCTGGTAGCGGGGGCTACAATGAGCAGTTCTTC. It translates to CASSPPGSGGYNEQFF.

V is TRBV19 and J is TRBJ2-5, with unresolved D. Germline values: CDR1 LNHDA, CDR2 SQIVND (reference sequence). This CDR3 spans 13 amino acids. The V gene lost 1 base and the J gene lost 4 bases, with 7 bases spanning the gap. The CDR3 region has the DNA TGTGCCAGTAGTATAGGAGCTGGAGAGACCCAGTACTTC. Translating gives CASSIGAGETQYF.

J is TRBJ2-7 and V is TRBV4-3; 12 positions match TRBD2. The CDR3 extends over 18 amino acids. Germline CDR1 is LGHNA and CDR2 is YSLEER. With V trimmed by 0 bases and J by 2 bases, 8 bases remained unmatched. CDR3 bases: TGCGCCAGCAGCCAAGATAGGACTAGCGGGATCTTAACCTACGAGCAGTACTTC. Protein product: CASSQDRTSGILTYEQYF.

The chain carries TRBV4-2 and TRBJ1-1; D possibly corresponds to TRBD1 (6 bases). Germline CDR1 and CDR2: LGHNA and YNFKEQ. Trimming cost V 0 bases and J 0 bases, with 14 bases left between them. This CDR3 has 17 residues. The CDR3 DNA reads TGTGCCAGCAGCCAAGATGACGGGGGGCGGTTGAACACTGAAGCTTTCTTT. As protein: CASSQDDGGRLNTEAFF.

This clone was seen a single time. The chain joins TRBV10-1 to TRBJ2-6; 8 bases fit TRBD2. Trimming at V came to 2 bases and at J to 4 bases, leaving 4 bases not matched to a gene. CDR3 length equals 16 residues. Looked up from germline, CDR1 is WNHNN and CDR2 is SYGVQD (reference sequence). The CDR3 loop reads CASSEAGGSGANVLTF. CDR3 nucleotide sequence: TGCGCCAGCAGTGAGGCGGGGGGTTCCGGGGCCAACGTCCTGACTTTC.

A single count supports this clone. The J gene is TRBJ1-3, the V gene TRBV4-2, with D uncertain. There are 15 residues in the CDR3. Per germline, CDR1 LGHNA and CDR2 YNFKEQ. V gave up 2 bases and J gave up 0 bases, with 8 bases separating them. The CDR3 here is CASSQTRGSGNTIYF. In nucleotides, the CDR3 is TGTGCCAGCAGCCAAACCCGAGGCTCTGGAAACACCATATATTTT.

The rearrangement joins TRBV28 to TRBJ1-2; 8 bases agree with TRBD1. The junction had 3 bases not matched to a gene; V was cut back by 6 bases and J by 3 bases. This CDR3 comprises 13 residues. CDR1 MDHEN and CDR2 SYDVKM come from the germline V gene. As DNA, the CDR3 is TGTGCCAGCAGACCACAGGGGGACTATGGCTACACCTTC. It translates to CASRPQGDYGYTF.

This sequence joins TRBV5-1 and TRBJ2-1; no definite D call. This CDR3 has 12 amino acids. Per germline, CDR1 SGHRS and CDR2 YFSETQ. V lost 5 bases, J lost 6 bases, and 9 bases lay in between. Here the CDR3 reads CASSLGANEQFF. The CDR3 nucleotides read TGCGCCAGCAGTTTAGGAGCCAATGAGCAGTTCTTC. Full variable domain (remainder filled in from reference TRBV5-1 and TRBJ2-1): KAGVTQTPRYLIKTRGQQVTLSCSPISGHRSVSWYQQTPGQGLQFLFEYFSETQRNKGNFPGRFSGRQFSNSRSEMNVSTLELGDSALYLCASSLGANEQFFGPGTRLTVL.

As DNA, the CDR3 is TGTGCCAGCAGCTTATCAGGCCAGGGGACCCAGTACTTC. Its protein is CASSLSGQGTQYF. The gene calls are TRBV7-9 and TRBJ2-5; D may be TRBD1 (5 bases). The CDR3 loop spans 13 amino acids. Germline CDR1 is SEHNR and CDR2 is FQNEAQ (reference sequence). V gave up 2 bases and J gave up 7 bases, with 11 bases separating them.

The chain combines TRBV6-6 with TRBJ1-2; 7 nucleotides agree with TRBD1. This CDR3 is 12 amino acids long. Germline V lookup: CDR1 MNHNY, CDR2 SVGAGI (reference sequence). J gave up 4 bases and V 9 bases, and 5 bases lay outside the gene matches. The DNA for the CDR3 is TGTGCCAGTCAGGGGGTGGGCTATGGCTACACCTTC. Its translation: CASQGVGYGYTF.

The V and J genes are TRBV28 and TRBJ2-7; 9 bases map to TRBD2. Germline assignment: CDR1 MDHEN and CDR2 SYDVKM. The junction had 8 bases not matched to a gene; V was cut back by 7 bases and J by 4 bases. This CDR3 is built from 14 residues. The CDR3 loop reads CASIFSGRGYEQYF. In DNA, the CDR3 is TGTGCCAGCATCTTTAGCGGGAGAGGGTACGAGCAGTACTTC.

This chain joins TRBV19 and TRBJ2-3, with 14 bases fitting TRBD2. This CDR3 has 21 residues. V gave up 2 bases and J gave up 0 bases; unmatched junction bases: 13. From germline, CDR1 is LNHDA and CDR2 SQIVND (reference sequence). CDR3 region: CASSILRTGTSGSASTDTQYF. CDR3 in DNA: TGTGCCAGTAGTATACTTAGAACCGGGACTAGCGGGAGTGCAAGCACAGATACGCAGTATTTT.

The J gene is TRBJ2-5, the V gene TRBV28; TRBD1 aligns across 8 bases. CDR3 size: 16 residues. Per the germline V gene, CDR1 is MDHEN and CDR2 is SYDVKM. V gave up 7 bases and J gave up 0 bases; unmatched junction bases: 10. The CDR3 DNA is TGTGCCAGCACCACAGGGACAGGACTGTACCAAGAGACCCAGTACTTC. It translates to CASTTGTGLYQETQYF.

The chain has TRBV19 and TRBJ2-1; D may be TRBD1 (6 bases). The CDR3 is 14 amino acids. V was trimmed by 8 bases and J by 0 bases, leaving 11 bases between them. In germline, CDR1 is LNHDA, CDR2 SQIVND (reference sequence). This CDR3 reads CASAQGSSYNEQFF. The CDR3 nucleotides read TGTGCCAGTGCTCAGGGGAGCTCCTACAATGAGCAGTTCTTC.

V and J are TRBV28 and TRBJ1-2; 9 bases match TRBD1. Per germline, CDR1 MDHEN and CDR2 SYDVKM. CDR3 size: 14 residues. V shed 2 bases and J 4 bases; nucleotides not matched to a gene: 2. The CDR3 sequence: CASSLQTGGYGYTF. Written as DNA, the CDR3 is TGTGCCAGCAGTTTACAGACAGGGGGCTATGGCTACACCTTC.

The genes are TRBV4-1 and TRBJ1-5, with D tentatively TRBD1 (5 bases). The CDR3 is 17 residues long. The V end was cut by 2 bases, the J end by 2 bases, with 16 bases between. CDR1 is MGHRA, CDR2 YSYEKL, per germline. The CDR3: CASSQPPSVGGNQPQHF. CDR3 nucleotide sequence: TGCGCCAGCAGCCAACCACCCTCAGTAGGGGGCAATCAGCCCCAGCATTTT.

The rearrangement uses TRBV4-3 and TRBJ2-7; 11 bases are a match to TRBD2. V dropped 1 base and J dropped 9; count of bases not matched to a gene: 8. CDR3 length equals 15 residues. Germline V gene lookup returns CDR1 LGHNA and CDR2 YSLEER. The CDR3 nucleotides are TGCGCCAGCAGCCAAGTGAATAGCGGGAGGGGCCGGCAGTACTTC. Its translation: CASSQVNSGRGRQYF.

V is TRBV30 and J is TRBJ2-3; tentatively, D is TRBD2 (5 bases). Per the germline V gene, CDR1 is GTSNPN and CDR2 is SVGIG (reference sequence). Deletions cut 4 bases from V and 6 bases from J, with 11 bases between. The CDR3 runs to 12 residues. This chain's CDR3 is CAWISGVDTQYF. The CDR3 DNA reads TGTGCCTGGATATCCGGGGTCGATACGCAGTATTTT.